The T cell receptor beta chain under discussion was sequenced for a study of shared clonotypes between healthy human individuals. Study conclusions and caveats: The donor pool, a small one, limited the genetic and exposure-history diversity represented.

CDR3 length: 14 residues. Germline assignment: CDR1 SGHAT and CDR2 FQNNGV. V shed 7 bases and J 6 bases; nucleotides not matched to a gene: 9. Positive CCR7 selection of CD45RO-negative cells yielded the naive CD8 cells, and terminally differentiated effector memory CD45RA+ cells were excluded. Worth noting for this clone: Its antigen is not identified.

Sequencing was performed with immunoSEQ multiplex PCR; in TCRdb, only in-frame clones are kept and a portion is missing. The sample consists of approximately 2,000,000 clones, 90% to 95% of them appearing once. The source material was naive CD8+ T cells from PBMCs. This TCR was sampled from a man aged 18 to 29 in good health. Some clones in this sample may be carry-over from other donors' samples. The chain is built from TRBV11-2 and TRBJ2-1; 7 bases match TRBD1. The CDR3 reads CASKGAISPNEQFF. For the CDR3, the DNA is TGTGCCAGCAAGGGGGCCATCAGTCCCAATGAGCAGTTCTTC.